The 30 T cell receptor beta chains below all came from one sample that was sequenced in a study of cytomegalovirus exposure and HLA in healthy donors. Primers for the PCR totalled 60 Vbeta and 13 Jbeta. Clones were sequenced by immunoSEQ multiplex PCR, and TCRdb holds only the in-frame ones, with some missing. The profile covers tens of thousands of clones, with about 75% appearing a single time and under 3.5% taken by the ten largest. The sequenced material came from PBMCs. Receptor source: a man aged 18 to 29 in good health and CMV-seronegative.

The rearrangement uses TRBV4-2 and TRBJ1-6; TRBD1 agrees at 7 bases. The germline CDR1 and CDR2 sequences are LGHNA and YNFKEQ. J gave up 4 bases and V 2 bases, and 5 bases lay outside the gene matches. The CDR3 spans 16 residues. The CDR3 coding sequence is TGTGCCAGCAGCCAACAGACAGGGTCTTATAATTCACCCCTCCACTTT. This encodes CASSQQTGSYNSPLHF.

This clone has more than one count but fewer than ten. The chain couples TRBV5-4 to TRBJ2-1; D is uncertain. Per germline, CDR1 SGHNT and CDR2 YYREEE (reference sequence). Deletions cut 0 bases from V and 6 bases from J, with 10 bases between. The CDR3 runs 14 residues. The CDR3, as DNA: TGTGCCAGCAGCTTGGAGGCGGCGAGCAATGAGCAGTTCTTC. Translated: CASSLEAASNEQFF. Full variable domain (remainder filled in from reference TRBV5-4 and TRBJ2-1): ETGVTQSPTHLIKTRGQQVTLRCSSQSGHNTVSWYQQALGQGPQFIFQYYREEENGRGNFPPRFSGLQFPNYSSELNVNALELDDSALYLCASSLEAASNEQFFGPGTRLTVL.

The CDR3 coding sequence is TGTGCCAGCAGTTCTCTACAGGAGAACTATGGCTACACCTTC. It translates to CASSSLQENYGYTF. The chain joins TRBV2 to TRBJ1-2; perhaps TRBD1 as D (5 bases). Germline V gene sequence: CDR1 SNHLY, CDR2 FYNNEI. The CDR3 runs 14 residues. V shed 5 bases and J shed 2 bases, with 12 bases lying between them.

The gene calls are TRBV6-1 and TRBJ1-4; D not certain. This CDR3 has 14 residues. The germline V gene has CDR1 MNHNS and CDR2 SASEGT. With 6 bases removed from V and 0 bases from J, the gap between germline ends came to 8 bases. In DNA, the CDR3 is TGTGCCAGCAGGAGGGTTGCAACTAATGAAAAACTGTTTTTT. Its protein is CASRRVATNEKLFF.

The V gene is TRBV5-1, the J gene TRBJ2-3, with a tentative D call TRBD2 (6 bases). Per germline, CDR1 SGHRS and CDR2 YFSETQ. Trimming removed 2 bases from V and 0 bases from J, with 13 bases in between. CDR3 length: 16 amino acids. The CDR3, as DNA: TGCGCCAGCAGCTTAGGAGGGTCCCGTAGCACAGATACGCAGTATTTT. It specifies CASSLGGSRSTDTQYF.

As DNA, the CDR3 is TGCGCCAGCAGCCATTCCCACGTAACAGGGATGCGGACAGATACGCAGTATTTT. Its protein product is CASSHSHVTGMRTDTQYF. The genes are TRBV4-3 and TRBJ2-3, with D possibly being TRBD1 (6 bases). Germline V gives CDR1 LGHNA, CDR2 YSLEER. Between the trimmed V and J ends, which lost 3 bases and 3 bases, there was a span of 22 bases. The CDR3 loop spans 18 amino acids.

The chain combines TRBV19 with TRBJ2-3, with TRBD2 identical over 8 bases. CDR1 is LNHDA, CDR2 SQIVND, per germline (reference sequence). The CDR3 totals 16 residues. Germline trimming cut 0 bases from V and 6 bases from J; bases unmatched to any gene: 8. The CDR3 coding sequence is TGTGCCAGTAGTATAGATGGCGGCGGGGGGAGGGATACGCAGTATTTT. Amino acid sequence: CASSIDGGGGRDTQYF. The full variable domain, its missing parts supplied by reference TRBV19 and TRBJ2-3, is DGGITQSPKYLFRKEGQNVTLSCEQNLNHDAMYWYRQDPGQGLRLIYYSQIVNDFQKGDIAEGYSVSREKKESFPLTVTSAQKNPTAFYLCASSIDGGGGRDTQYFGPGTRLTVL.

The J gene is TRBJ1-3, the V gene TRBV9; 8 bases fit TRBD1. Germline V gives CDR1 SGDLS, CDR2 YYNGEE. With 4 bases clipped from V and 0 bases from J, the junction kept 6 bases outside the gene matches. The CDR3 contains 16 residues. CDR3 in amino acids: CASSPPGGPSGNTIYF. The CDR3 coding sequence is TGTGCCAGCAGCCCCCCAGGGGGCCCCTCTGGAAACACCATATATTTT.

DNA for the CDR3: TGTGCCTGGAGTTCACAGCCTAACAATGAGCAGTTCTTC. Translated: CAWSSQPNNEQFF. The chain recombines TRBV30 with TRBJ2-1, with unresolved D. V was clipped by 2 bases and J by 5 bases, with 10 bases between them. CDR3 length: 13 amino acids. Germline V lookup: CDR1 GTSNPN, CDR2 SVGIG (reference sequence).

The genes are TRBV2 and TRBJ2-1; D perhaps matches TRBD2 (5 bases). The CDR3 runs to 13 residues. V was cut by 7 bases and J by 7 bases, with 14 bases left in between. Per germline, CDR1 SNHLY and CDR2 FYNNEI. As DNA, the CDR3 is TGTGCCAGCATTCCTAAGCCGGGGAATGAGCAGTTCTTC. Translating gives CASIPKPGNEQFF.

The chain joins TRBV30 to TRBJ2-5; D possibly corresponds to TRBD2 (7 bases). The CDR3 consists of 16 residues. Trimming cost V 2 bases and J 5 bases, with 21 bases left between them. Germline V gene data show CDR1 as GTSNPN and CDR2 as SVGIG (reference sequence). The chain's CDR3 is CAWSSGSSGGRETQYF. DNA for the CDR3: TGTGCCTGGAGTTCTGGGAGTTCGGGGGGCCGGGAGACCCAGTACTTC.

CDR3 amino acids: CASSLGQFGEAFF. CDR3 in DNA: TGTGCCAGCAGCTTAGGACAGTTCGGTGAAGCTTTCTTT. The chain couples TRBV11-1 to TRBJ1-1, with D maybe TRBD1 (5 bases). Germline-derived CDR1 and CDR2 are SGHAT and FQDESV (reference sequence). This CDR3 spans 13 amino acids. V dropped 1 base and J dropped 7 bases, with 10 bases sitting between them.

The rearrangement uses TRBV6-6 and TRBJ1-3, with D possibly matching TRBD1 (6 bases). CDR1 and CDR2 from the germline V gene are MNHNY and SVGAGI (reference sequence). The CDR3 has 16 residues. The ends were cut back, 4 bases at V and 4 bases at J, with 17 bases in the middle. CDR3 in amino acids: CASSFDRRTGGNTIYF. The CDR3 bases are TGTGCCAGCAGTTTCGACAGGAGAACGGGGGGAAACACCATATATTTT.

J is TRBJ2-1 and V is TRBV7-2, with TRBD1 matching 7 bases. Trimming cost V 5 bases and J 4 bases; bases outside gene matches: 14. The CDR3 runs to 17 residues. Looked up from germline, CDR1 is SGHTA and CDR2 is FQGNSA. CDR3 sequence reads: CASSHGSGRGSYNEQFF. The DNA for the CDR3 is TGTGCCAGCAGCCACGGAAGCGGCAGGGGGTCTTACAATGAGCAGTTCTTC. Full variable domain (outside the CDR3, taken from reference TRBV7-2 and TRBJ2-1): GAGVSQSPSNKVTEKGKDVELRCDPISGHTALYWYRQSLGQGLEFLIYFQGNSAPDKSGLPSDRFSAERTGGSVSTLTIQRTQQEDSAVYLCASSHGSGRGSYNEQFFGPGTRLTVL.

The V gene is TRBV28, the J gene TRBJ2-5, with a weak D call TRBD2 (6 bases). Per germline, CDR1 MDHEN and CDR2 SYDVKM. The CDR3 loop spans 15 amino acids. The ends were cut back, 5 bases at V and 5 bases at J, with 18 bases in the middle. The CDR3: CASSLLGGGQETQYF. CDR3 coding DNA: TGTGCCAGCAGTCTACTCGGCGGAGGGCAGGAGACCCAGTACTTC.

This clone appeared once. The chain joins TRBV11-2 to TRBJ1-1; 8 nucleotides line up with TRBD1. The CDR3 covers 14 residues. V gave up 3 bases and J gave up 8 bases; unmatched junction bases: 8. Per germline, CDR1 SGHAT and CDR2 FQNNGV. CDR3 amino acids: CASSFGQGRREAFF. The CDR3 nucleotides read TGTGCCAGCAGCTTCGGACAGGGACGGCGGGAAGCTTTCTTT.

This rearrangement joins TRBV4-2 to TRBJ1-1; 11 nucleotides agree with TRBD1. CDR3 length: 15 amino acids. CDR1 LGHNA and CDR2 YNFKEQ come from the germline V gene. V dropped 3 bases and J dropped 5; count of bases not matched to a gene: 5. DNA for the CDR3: TGTGCCAGCAGCCAGTCAGGGACAGGGGGTACTGAAGCTTTCTTT. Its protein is CASSQSGTGGTEAFF.

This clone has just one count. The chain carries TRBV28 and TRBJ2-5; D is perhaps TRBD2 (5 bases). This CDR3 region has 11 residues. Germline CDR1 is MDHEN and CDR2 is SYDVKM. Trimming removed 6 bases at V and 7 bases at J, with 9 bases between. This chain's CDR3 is CASSPGGTQYF. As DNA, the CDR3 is TGTGCCAGCAGCCCTGGAGGGACCCAGTACTTC.

CDR3 nucleotides: TGTGCCAGCAGCCAAGTAGACAGGGTTGGAAACACCATATATTTT. Protein sequence: CASSQVDRVGNTIYF. The chain has TRBV4-2 and TRBJ1-3, with 7 bases fitting TRBD1. Looked up from germline, CDR1 is LGHNA and CDR2 is YNFKEQ. The CDR3 has 15 residues. Trimming removed 1 base from V and 3 bases from J; junction bases left unmatched: 3.

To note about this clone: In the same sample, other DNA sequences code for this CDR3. This chain's CDR3 is CASSFRSVSNNEQFF. The CDR3 nucleotides read TGTGCCAGCAGCTTCCGATCGGTGTCCAACAATGAGCAGTTCTTC. The chain joins TRBV7-8 to TRBJ2-1; the D is unclear. The CDR3 sequence is 15 residues long. V lost 3 bases to trimming and J lost 5 bases, with 14 bases between them. Germline loops: CDR1 SGHVS, CDR2 FQNEAQ.

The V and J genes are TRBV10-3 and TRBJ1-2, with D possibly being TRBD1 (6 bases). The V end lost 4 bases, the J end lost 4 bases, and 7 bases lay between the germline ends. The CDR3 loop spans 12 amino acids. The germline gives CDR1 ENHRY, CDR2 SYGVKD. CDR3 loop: CAISGTAYGYTF. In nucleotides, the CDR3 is TGTGCCATCAGTGGGACAGCCTATGGCTACACCTTC.

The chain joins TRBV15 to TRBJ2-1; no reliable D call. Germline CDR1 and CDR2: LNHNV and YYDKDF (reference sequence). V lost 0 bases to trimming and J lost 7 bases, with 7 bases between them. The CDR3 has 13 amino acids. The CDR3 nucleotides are TGTGCCACCAGCAGAGAGCGGCGGAATGAGCAGTTCTTC. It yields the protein CATSRERRNEQFF. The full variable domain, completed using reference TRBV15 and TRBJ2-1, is DAMVIQNPRYQVTQFGKPVTLSCSQTLNHNVMYWYQQKSSQAPKLLFHYYDKDFNNEADTPDNFQSRRPNTSFCFLDIRSPGLGDTAMYLCATSRERRNEQFFGPGTRLTVL.

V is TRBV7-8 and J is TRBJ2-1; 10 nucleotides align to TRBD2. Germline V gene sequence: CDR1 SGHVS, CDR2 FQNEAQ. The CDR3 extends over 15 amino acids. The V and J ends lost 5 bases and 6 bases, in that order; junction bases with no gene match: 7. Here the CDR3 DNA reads TGTGCCAGCAGCCTAGTAGCGGGGGGCTTCAATGAGCAGTTCTTC. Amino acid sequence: CASSLVAGGFNEQFF.

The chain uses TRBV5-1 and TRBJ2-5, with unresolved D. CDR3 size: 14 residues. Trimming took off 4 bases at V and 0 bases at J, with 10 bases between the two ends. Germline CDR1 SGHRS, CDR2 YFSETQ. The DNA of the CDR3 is TGCGCCAGCAGCAGCTCACAGTACCAAGAGACCCAGTACTTC. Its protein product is CASSSSQYQETQYF.

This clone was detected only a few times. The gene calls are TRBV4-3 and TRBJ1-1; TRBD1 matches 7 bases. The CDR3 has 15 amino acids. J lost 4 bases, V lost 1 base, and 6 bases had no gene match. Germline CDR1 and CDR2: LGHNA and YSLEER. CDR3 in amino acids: CASSQVAGGTTEAFF. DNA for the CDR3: TGCGCCAGCAGCCAAGTGGCAGGGGGGACCACTGAAGCTTTCTTT.

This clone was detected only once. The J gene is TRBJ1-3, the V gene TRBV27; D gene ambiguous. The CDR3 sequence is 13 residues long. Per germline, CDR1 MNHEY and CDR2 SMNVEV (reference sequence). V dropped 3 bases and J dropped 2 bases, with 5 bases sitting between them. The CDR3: CASSLRPGNTIYF. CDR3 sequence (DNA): TGTGCCAGCAGTTTGCGCCCTGGAAACACCATATATTTT.

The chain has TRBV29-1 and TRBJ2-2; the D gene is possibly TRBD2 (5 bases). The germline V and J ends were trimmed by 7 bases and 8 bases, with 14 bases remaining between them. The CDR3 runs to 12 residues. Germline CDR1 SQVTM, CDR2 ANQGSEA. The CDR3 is CSAHEGLGELFF. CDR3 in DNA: TGCAGCGCCCACGAAGGACTTGGGGAGCTGTTTTTT.

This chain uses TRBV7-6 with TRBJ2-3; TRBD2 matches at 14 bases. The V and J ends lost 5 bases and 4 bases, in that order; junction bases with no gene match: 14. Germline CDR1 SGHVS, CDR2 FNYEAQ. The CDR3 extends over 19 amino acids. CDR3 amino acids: CASSQGATSGGVGPDTQYF. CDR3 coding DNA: TGTGCCAGCAGCCAAGGGGCGACTAGCGGGGGGGTGGGCCCAGATACGCAGTATTTT.

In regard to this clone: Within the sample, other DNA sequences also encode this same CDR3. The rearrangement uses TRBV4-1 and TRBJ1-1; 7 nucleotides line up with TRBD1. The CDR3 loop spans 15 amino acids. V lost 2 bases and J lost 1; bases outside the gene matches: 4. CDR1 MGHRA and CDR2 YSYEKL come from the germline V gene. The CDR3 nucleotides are TGCGCCAGCAGCCAAACAGGGGAGAGGAACACTGAAGCTTTCTTT. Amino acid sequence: CASSQTGERNTEAFF.

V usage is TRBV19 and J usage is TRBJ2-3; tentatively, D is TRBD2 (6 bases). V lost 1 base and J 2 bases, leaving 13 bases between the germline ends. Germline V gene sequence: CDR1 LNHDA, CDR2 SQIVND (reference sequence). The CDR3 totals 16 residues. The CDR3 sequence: CASSIGFAGNTDTQYF. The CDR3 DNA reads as TGTGCCAGTAGTATAGGGTTTGCGGGGAACACAGATACGCAGTATTTT.